This T cell receptor beta chain was identified during a study of blood T cell repertoires in COVID-19. At the level of the study: Both acute and convalescent COVID-19 samples were obtained from the United States, Italy and Spain. Sample material is recorded as cDNA or gDNA derived from T cells, B-cell-depleted T cells, or PBMCs.

CDR3 length: 14 amino acids. Germline V gene lookup returns CDR1 SGDLS and CDR2 YYNGEE. V lost 3 bases and J lost 7, with 13 bases in between. Study processing details: Reference gene primers were amplified, and this amplification served to estimate nucleated cell counts. Measured with immunoSEQ multiplex PCR; TCRdb has only the in-frame clones, and not every one. V and J calls and clone size are as listed in that table; D and trimming were resolved from the DNA. The table includes about 170,000 clones, around four fifths detected once. The chain recombines TRBV9 with TRBJ2-2; D remains ambiguous. Sequenced material: peripheral blood. This TCR derives from a woman aged 55-70 years with acute or convalescent COVID-19. The CDR3 spells CASSAYSGGGELFF. As DNA, the CDR3 is TGTGCCAGCAGCGCATACTCCGGTGGCGGGGAGCTGTTTTTT.